Below are 3 T cell receptor beta chains sequenced from a single sample in a study of memory CD4+ T cells and cytomegalovirus serostatus (dated by TCRdb to the late 2010s). Library preparation employed the immunoSEQ multiplex PCR assay. This is the immuneACCESS table as TCRdb keeps it, with only in-frame sequences that have V and J called. A part of the clones is gone; compared with another copy, unresolved V genes explain less than half, and the rest is unexplained. This sample holds about 61,000 clones; 75% to 85% were observed only once. The top ten clonotypes cover around 0.9% of the sample. Single viable CD3+CD4+CD8-CD45RO+ cells were sorted as memory CD4+ T cells on a FACSAria II. Material for sequencing was memory CD4+ T cells from blood. The receptors originated from an adult in good health and CMV-seronegative.

This clone was recorded a few times. The chain couples TRBV19 to TRBJ2-1; perhaps TRBD1 as D (5 bases). The CDR3 covers 15 residues. V lost 1 base to trimming and J lost 7 bases, with 14 bases between them. Germline V CDR1 and CDR2: LNHDA, SQIVND (reference sequence). CDR3 in amino acids: CASSIVAGRGNEQFF. DNA for the CDR3: TGTGCCAGTAGTATAGTCGCAGGGCGTGGGAATGAGCAGTTCTTC. The full variable domain, completed using reference TRBV19 and TRBJ2-1, is DGGITQSPKYLFRKEGQNVTLSCEQNLNHDAMYWYRQDPGQGLRLIYYSQIVNDFQKGDIAEGYSVSREKKESFPLTVTSAQKNPTAFYLCASSIVAGRGNEQFFGPGTRLTVL.

The rearrangement uses TRBV5-8 and TRBJ1-2; TRBD1 matches at 9 bases. J was trimmed by 7 bases and V by 0 bases; bases with no gene match: 7. Germline loops: CDR1 SGHTS, CDR2 YDEGEE. CDR3 length: 15 residues. The CDR3 DNA is TGTGCCAGCAGCTTGGCCGGACAGGGGCAGGGTGGCTACACCTTC. It specifies CASSLAGQGQGGYTF.

Notes on this clone: The same CDR3 arises from other DNA sequences in this sample as well. The rearrangement joins TRBV2 to TRBJ1-1; 10 bases match TRBD1. Germline values: CDR1 SNHLY, CDR2 FYNNEI. This CDR3 region has 12 residues. The V gene end was trimmed by 9 bases and the J gene end by 3 bases; junction bases not matched to a gene: 1. The CDR3 loop is CASGTGDTEAFF. CDR3 sequence (DNA): TGTGCCAGTGGGACAGGGGACACTGAAGCTTTCTTT.